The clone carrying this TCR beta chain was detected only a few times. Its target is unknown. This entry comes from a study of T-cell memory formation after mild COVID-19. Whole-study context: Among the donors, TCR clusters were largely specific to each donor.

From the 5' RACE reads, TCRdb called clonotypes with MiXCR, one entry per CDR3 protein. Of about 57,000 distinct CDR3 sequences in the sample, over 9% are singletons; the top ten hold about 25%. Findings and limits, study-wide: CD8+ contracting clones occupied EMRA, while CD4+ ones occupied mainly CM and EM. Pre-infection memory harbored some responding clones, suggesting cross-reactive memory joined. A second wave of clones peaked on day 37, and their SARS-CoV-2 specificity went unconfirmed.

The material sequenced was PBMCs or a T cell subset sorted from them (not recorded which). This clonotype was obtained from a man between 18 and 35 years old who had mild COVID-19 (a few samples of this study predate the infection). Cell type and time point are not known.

This CDR3 is CSATDREPNEQFF. The CDR3 region has the DNA TGCAGTGCCACGGACAGGGAGCCAAATGAGCAGTTCTTC. This chain uses TRBV20-1 with TRBJ2-1; 8 bases map to TRBD1. The CDR3 has 13 residues. Germline V gene data show CDR1 as DFQATT and CDR2 as SNEGSKA (reference sequence). The junction had 8 bases not matched to a gene; V was cut back by 6 bases and J by 7 bases.